The clone carrying this T cell receptor (beta chain) was detected many times. Its cognate antigen is unknown. The entry originates in a study of human T cells and chemical hapten exposure. Study observations and caveats: DPC sensitization left the count of TCRs above 1 in 1000 unchanged.

Regarding time point: pre-sensitization, week 0. The treatment here: therapeutic diphenylcyclopropenone sensitization with weekly scalp DPC. Via MiXCR, TCRdb re-called the RACE reads, giving one row per CDR3 protein. The data show some 360,000 distinct CDR3 sequences, with roughly 4.6% seen just once and 2.5% to 3% held by the top ten. With V trimmed by 5 bases and J by 0 bases, 8 bases remained unmatched. From germline, CDR1 is DFQATT and CDR2 SNEGSKA (reference sequence). The CDR3 extends over 16 amino acids. The chain employs TRBV20-1 and TRBJ2-3; 10 nucleotides line up with TRBD2. The clonotype comes from a woman between 50 and 59 years old with alopecia areata. Some clones in this sample may be carry-over from other donors' samples. The sequenced sample was whole blood, obtained in connection with sensitization to the hapten diphenylcyclopropenone (DPC). The CDR3 DNA sequence: TGCAGTGCTCGCCCGACTAGCGGGTCTAGCACAGATACGCAGTATTTT. This encodes CSARPTSGSSTDTQYF.